Listed here is a single T cell receptor (beta chain). V was clipped by 3 bases and J by 2 bases; unmatched bases: 7. The germline V gene encodes CDR1 SGDLS and CDR2 YYNGEE. This CDR3 comprises 15 residues. This record comes from a study of blood T cell repertoires in COVID-19. Overall study: COVID-19 samples collected from the United States, Italy and Spain covered acute and convalescent phases. PBMCs, B-cell-depleted T cells, or T cells were the source of the cDNA or gDNA that made up the material.

In the authors' workflow: For nucleated cells, counts were estimated from reference gene primer amplification. Produced via immunoSEQ multiplex PCR; TCRdb's table is partial and in-frame only. D and trimming were read from the DNA, whereas the V and J calls and clone size are those reported in that table. The data contain 85,000 to 110,000 clones, around 88% of them seen just once; the ten biggest clones take up about 3%. Sequencing was carried out using peripheral blood. The TCR comes from a human donor in a cohort sampled during active COVID-19. V usage is TRBV9 and J usage is TRBJ2-7, with 8 positions matching TRBD1. This chain's CDR3 is CASSGEDRATYEQYF. The DNA for the CDR3 is TGTGCCAGCAGCGGAGAGGACAGGGCTACCTACGAGCAGTACTTC.